This TCR beta chain is drawn from a study of OX40 agonist ivuxolimab in advanced cancers. TCRdb keeps only in-frame clones here, not all; method: immunoSEQ multiplex PCR. The sample has just under 20,000 clones; around four fifths are singletons. This clone appeared a single time. With 0 bases removed from V and 4 bases from J, the gap between germline ends came to 9 bases. The CDR3 extends over 14 amino acids. Germline loops: CDR1 SGHRS, CDR2 YFSETQ. The study sampled blood at baseline, cycle 4 day 1, and cycle 7 day 1. This chain joins TRBV5-1 and TRBJ2-3, with unresolved D. The sequencing here drew on CD4+ or CD8+ T cells sorted from blood, taken in a trial of the OX40 agonist ivuxolimab. This TCR was sampled from an adult with an advanced solid tumor such as melanoma, head and neck, liver or kidney cancer. Here the CDR3 reads CASSLEAPPDTQYF. For the CDR3, the DNA is TGCGCCAGCAGCTTGGAGGCACCACCAGATACGCAGTATTTT.